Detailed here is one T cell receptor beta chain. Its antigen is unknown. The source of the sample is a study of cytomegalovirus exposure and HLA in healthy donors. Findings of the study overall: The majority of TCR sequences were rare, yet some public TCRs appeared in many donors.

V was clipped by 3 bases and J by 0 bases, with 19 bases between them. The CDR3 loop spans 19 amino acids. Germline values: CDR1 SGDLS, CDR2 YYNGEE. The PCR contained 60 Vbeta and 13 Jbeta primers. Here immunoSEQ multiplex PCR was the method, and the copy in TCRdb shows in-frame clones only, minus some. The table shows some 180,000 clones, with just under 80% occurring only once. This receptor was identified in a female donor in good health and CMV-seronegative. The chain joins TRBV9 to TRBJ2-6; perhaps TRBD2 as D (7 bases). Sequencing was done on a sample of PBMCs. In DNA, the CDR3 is TGTGCCAGCAGCGCGGGGGCGGGAGTGGTCCTCTCTGGGGCCAACGTCCTGACTTTC. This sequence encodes CASSAGAGVVLSGANVLTF.